Following are 30 T cell receptor beta chains from one sample sequenced in a study of shared T cell receptors in the human thymus. The method was immunoSEQ multiplex PCR; TCRdb's version includes in-frame clones alone and lacks a portion of them. Counted here are 500,000 to 850,000 clones, more than 75% occurring once; the ten biggest clones make up 0.009% to 0.0095%. The sample was also linked to a second study, of human thymus T cells.

Sequences were obtained from thymocytes. The receptors here all came from a boy under two years old with a congenital heart defect.

This sequence joins TRBV7-9 and TRBJ2-7, with a possible D match to TRBD1 (5 bases). The CDR3 loop spans 15 amino acids. Trimming took off 3 bases at V and 1 base at J, with 13 bases between the two ends. Germline V CDR1 and CDR2: SEHNR, FQNEAQ (reference sequence). The CDR3 nucleotides are TGTGCCAGCAGCTTTTCCCCGGACACTTCCTACGAGCAGTACTTC. Its translation: CASSFSPDTSYEQYF. Full variable domain (remainder filled in from reference TRBV7-9 and TRBJ2-7): DTGVSQNPRHKITKRGQNVTFRCDPISEHNRLYWYRQTLGQGPEFLTYFQNEAQLEKSRLLSDRFSAERPKGSFSTLEIQRTEQGDSAMYLCASSFSPDTSYEQYFGPGTRLTVT.

The rearrangement uses TRBV10-3 and TRBJ2-7; 8 bases line up with TRBD1. The V and J ends lost 10 bases and 5 bases, in that order; junction bases with no gene match: 10. Germline lookup yields CDR1 ENHRY and CDR2 SYGVKD. The CDR3 has 13 amino acids. The DNA of the CDR3 is TGTGCCACGAATCACAGGGGGGACAACGAGCAGTACTTC. Protein sequence: CATNHRGDNEQYF.

The chain is built from TRBV7-8 and TRBJ2-1; TRBD2 matches at 7 bases. CDR3 length: 14 amino acids. Germline assignment: CDR1 SGHVS and CDR2 FQNEAQ. V was clipped by 5 bases and J by 7 bases; unmatched bases: 8. CDR3 residues: CASSLPRLANEQFF. In nucleotides, the CDR3 is TGTGCCAGCAGCCTCCCCCGACTAGCAAATGAGCAGTTCTTC.

V gene TRBV6-6 combines with J gene TRBJ1-4; D might be TRBD1 (5 bases). Germline CDR1 is MNHNY and CDR2 is SVGAGI (reference sequence). The CDR3 length is 16 residues. Trimming stripped 6 bases from V and 6 bases from J, with 20 bases between. The CDR3 is CASRSGKGEADEKLFF. The CDR3, as DNA: TGTGCCAGCAGGTCCGGAAAAGGGGAGGCGGATGAAAAACTGTTTTTT.

The chain couples TRBV20-1 to TRBJ2-7, with 7 nucleotides matching TRBD2. The CDR3 contains 11 residues. V trimming: 5 bases; J trimming: 2 bases; junction bases outside the gene matches: 0. Germline V gives CDR1 DFQATT, CDR2 SNEGSKA (reference sequence). The CDR3 DNA is TGCAGTGCTGGGACTACCTACGAGCAGTACTTC. It translates to CSAGTTYEQYF.

The chain employs TRBV28 and TRBJ1-1; the match to TRBD1 covers 9 bases. The V segment lost 5 bases and the J segment 1 base; nucleotides outside the gene matches: 14. This CDR3 has 18 amino acids. The germline CDR1 and CDR2 sequences are MDHEN and SYDVKM. The CDR3 DNA reads as TGTGCCAGCAGTCCCTCACTATTGACAGGGGGAAGGAACACTGAAGCTTTCTTT. Translated: CASSPSLLTGGRNTEAFF.

This chain links TRBV2 with TRBJ1-1; 7 nucleotides align to TRBD1. CDR1 is SNHLY and CDR2 is FYNNEI in the germline V gene. CDR3 size: 12 residues. With 9 bases clipped from V and 4 bases from J, the junction kept 5 bases outside the gene matches. The CDR3 DNA is TGTGCCAGGAAACAGGGGCGCACTGAAGCTTTCTTT. The encoded protein is CARKQGRTEAFF.

This clone was detected only a few times. V gene TRBV9 combines with J gene TRBJ2-5; 15 nucleotides match TRBD2. TRBJ2-7 matches the DNA end more closely, so the J call is doubtful. Germline V gives CDR1 SGDLS, CDR2 YYNGEE. The CDR3 is 17 residues long. The CDR3 nucleotides read TGTGCCAGCAGCGAGGGACTAGCGGGGGGACTTACCTACGAGCAGTACTTC. It specifies CASSEGLAGGLTYEQYF.

This clone came up once. The gene calls are TRBV13 and TRBJ2-4; 8 bases are a match to TRBD2. Trimming took 1 base from V and 3 from J; bases not matched to a gene: 2. The V gene's germline CDR1 is PRHDT and CDR2 FYEKMQ (reference sequence). CDR3 length equals 15 residues. The CDR3 protein is CASSLAGGNKNIQYF. CDR3 nucleotide sequence: TGTGCCAGCAGCTTAGCGGGGGGGAACAAAAACATTCAGTACTTC.

The chain is built from TRBV5-8 and TRBJ1-5; D ambiguous. The V and J ends lost 2 bases and 9 bases respectively, with 18 bases between them. The CDR3 has 15 residues. The germline V gene has CDR1 SGHTS and CDR2 YDEGEE. This CDR3 reads CASSFRWSPHGPQHF. As DNA, the CDR3 is TGTGCCAGCAGCTTCCGCTGGTCACCTCACGGGCCCCAGCATTTT. The full variable domain, in which reference TRBV5-8 and TRBJ1-5 provide the parts outside the CDR3, is EAGVTQSPTHLIKTRGQQATLRCSPISGHTSVYWYQQALGLGLQFLLWYDEGEERNRGNFPPRFSGRQFPNYSSELNVNALELEDSALYLCASSFRWSPHGPQHFGDGTRLSIL.

A remark on this clone: At one boundary the junction diverges from the germline segment, which might be a read error. The gene calls are TRBV25-1 and TRBJ1-3, with a possible D match to TRBD1 (5 bases). Germline assignment: CDR1 MGHDK and CDR2 SYGVNS. This CDR3 is built from 11 residues. The CDR3 nucleotides are TGTGCCGTTGGGGGGATACGGGACCGTCTATTT. It specifies CAVGGIRDRLF.

J is TRBJ1-2 and V is TRBV28; no firm D call. Germline loops: CDR1 MDHEN, CDR2 SYDVKM. The V end was cut by 5 bases, the J end by 0 bases, with 28 bases between. The CDR3 has 20 amino acids. The CDR3 nucleotides are TGTGCCAGCAGTCCGGGGTACCAAGAACTACCCCGCGGGACTAACTATGGCTACACCTTC. Amino acid sequence: CASSPGYQELPRGTNYGYTF.

The chain carries TRBV18 and TRBJ1-2; D is perhaps TRBD1 (6 bases). Germline CDR1 is KGHSH and CDR2 is LQKENI. CDR3 length: 15 residues. V shed 6 bases and J shed 4 bases, with 18 bases lying between them. As DNA, the CDR3 is TGTGCCAGCTCCCGCAGGGGAGGGGGAGTCTATGGCTACACCTTC. The encoded protein is CASSRRGGGVYGYTF.

The chain employs TRBV7-8 and TRBJ2-2, with 10 bases identical to TRBD2. Germline trimming cut 5 bases from V and 5 bases from J; bases unmatched to any gene: 8. Germline CDR1 and CDR2: SGHVS and FQNEAQ. This CDR3 contains 16 residues. CDR3 residues: CASSTPSGRRTGELFF. The DNA for the CDR3 is TGTGCCAGCAGCACCCCTAGCGGGAGAAGGACCGGGGAGCTGTTTTTT. Full variable domain (outside the CDR3, taken from reference TRBV7-8 and TRBJ2-2): GAGVSQSPRYKVAKRGQDVALRCDPISGHVSLFWYQQALGQGPEFLTYFQNEAQLDKSGLPSDRFFAERPEGSVSTLKIQRTQQEDSAVYLCASSTPSGRRTGELFFGEGSRLTVL.

V usage is TRBV5-4 and J usage is TRBJ2-1; 9 bases map to TRBD2. Germline trimming cut 0 bases from V and 1 base from J; bases unmatched to any gene: 5. The length of the CDR3 is 17 residues. Germline CDR1 reads SGHNT; CDR2 reads YYREEE (reference sequence). For the CDR3, the DNA is TGTGCCAGCAGCTTGGCCGGGGCGGGAGGGTCCTACAATGAGCAGTTCTTC. Translation gives CASSLAGAGGSYNEQFF. Filled out from reference TRBV5-4 and TRBJ2-1, the complete variable domain reads ETGVTQSPTHLIKTRGQQVTLRCSSQSGHNTVSWYQQALGQGPQFIFQYYREEENGRGNFPPRFSGLQFPNYSSELNVNALELDDSALYLCASSLAGAGGSYNEQFFGPGTRLTVL.

The CDR3 protein is CASGPPPGLAKGDEQFF. The CDR3 DNA reads TGTGCTAGTGGGCCCCCCCCGGGACTAGCAAAAGGGGATGAGCAGTTCTTC. The chain is built from TRBV12-5 and TRBJ2-1; 9 nucleotides agree with TRBD2. Trimming took 6 bases from V and 8 from J; bases not matched to a gene: 17. This CDR3 spans 17 amino acids. The germline CDR1 and CDR2 sequences are LGHNT and FRNRAP.

This clone showed up just a few times. The rearrangement links TRBV30 to TRBJ1-5, with 11 bases that match TRBD1. V was pared by 3 bases and J by 5 bases, with 9 bases of the junction left unmatched. The CDR3 is 16 residues long. Germline CDR1 GTSNPN, CDR2 SVGIG (reference sequence). The CDR3: CAWSGSGGQGDQPQHF. As DNA, the CDR3 is TGTGCCTGGAGCGGGAGCGGGGGACAGGGGGATCAGCCCCAGCATTTT.

The CDR3 DNA follows: TGTGCCAGTAGCTCCAGGGACAGGATTATCTCTGGAAACACCATATATTTT. This encodes CASSSRDRIISGNTIYF. The V call is TRBV19, the J call TRBJ1-3; 8 positions agree with TRBD1. This CDR3 comprises 17 residues. V was pared by 6 bases and J by 0 bases, with 10 bases of the junction left unmatched. Germline CDR1 reads LNHDA; CDR2 reads SQIVND (reference sequence).

This clone was counted only a few times. The V gene is TRBV6-5, the J gene TRBJ2-6, with 7 bases matching TRBD1. After removal of 1 base from V and 0 bases from J, the junction contained 0 bases not matched to a gene. The CDR3 is made up of 16 amino acids. Germline V gene sequence: CDR1 MNHEY, CDR2 SVGAGI. The CDR3 sequence is CASSYWDSSGANVLTF. The DNA of the CDR3 is TGTGCCAGCAGTTACTGGGACAGCTCTGGGGCCAACGTCCTGACTTTC.

As DNA, the CDR3 is TGTGCCAGCAGCCAGGGCCAGGGAGGCTATGGCTACACCTTC. This codes for CASSQGQGGYGYTF. V gene TRBV6-5 combines with J gene TRBJ1-2; TRBD1 is a possible D gene (5 bases). Germline CDR1 and CDR2: MNHEY and SVGAGI. The CDR3 covers 14 residues. V was clipped by 6 bases and J by 4 bases, with 15 bases between them.

The chain carries TRBV9 and TRBJ2-6; a possible D gene is TRBD1 (6 bases). The CDR3 runs to 16 residues. V lost 2 bases to trimming and J lost 4 bases, with 13 bases between them. Looked up from germline, CDR1 is SGDLS and CDR2 is YYNGEE. In DNA, the CDR3 is TGTGCCAGCAGCGTTACCGGGACACCAGGGGCCAACGTCCTGACTTTC. It is translated as CASSVTGTPGANVLTF.

This chain connects TRBV13 to TRBJ2-7; 7 nucleotides agree with TRBD1. This CDR3 has 15 amino acids. The ends lost 5 bases at V and 5 bases at J; junction bases unmatched: 12. Germline loops: CDR1 PRHDT, CDR2 FYEKMQ (reference sequence). CDR3 sequence reads: CASSQGNRGPNEQYF. The CDR3 nucleotides are TGTGCCAGCAGCCAAGGTAACAGGGGACCCAACGAGCAGTACTTC.

The J gene is TRBJ1-4, the V gene TRBV11-2, with TRBD1 matching 10 bases. With 2 bases clipped from V and 3 bases from J, the junction kept 6 bases outside the gene matches. Germline V gives CDR1 SGHAT, CDR2 FQNNGV. This CDR3 spans 17 amino acids. Here the CDR3 reads CASSLLGTGAANEKLFF. The CDR3 DNA reads TGTGCCAGCAGCTTACTGGGGACAGGGGCAGCTAATGAAAAACTGTTTTTT.

The V and J genes are TRBV7-8 and TRBJ2-5; 13 nucleotides agree with TRBD2. The length of the CDR3 is 20 residues. With V trimmed by 4 bases and J by 5 bases, 19 bases remained unmatched. Germline assignment: CDR1 SGHVS and CDR2 FQNEAQ. The CDR3 region has the DNA TGTGCCAGCAGCTCCAGACTAGCGGGGGGACAAACCCCCTACCCGGAGACCCAGTACTTC. Translated, it gives CASSSRLAGGQTPYPETQYF. Using reference TRBV7-8 and TRBJ2-5 for the parts outside the CDR3, the full variable domain is GAGVSQSPRYKVAKRGQDVALRCDPISGHVSLFWYQQALGQGPEFLTYFQNEAQLDKSGLPSDRFFAERPEGSVSTLKIQRTQQEDSAVYLCASSSRLAGGQTPYPETQYFGPGTRLLVL.

The chain links TRBV19 to TRBJ1-5, with a weak D call TRBD1 (6 bases). Trimming removed 5 bases from V and 2 bases from J, with 13 bases in between. Germline-derived CDR1 and CDR2 are LNHDA and SQIVND (reference sequence). The CDR3 spans 15 residues. CDR3 in DNA: TGTGCCAGTAGTCTACAGGGCCGGGGCAATCAGCCCCAGCATTTT. It translates to CASSLQGRGNQPQHF.

V is TRBV7-8 and J is TRBJ1-5; tentative D call: TRBD1 (5 bases). CDR3 size: 15 residues. With 2 bases removed from V and 4 bases from J, the gap between germline ends came to 12 bases. Germline V gives CDR1 SGHVS, CDR2 FQNEAQ. The CDR3 reads CASSLRRQPNQPQHF. The DNA for the CDR3 is TGTGCCAGCAGCTTACGGAGACAGCCGAATCAGCCCCAGCATTTT.

V and J are TRBV28 and TRBJ2-6; 7 bases match TRBD1. J gave up 0 bases and V 6 bases, and 11 bases lay outside the gene matches. Germline CDR1 is MDHEN and CDR2 is SYDVKM. The CDR3 has 18 amino acids. The CDR3 nucleotides read TGTGCCAGCAGCCGCCAAGACAGGGCCCCCTCTGGGGCCAACGTCCTGACTTTC. It specifies CASSRQDRAPSGANVLTF.

The chain joins TRBV4-1 to TRBJ2-2; TRBD1 matches at 9 bases. V lost 7 bases, J lost 5 bases, and 20 bases stayed unmatched. The germline V gene has CDR1 MGHRA and CDR2 YSYEKL. This CDR3 region has 19 residues. The CDR3 DNA follows: TGCGCCAGCAACAAAAAGGGGGAGAGACAGGGGGATATAACCGGGGAGCTGTTTTTT. It is translated as CASNKKGERQGDITGELFF.

The chain is built from TRBV14 and TRBJ2-7; 8 bases match TRBD1. The ends lost 0 bases at V and 0 bases at J; junction bases unmatched: 16. CDR1 and CDR2 (germline): SGHDN, FVKESK. This CDR3 spans 20 amino acids. The DNA of the CDR3 is TGTGCCAGCAGCCAAGAAAGAGGGGACTTGCCGGACAGGGCCTCCTACGAGCAGTACTTC. It specifies CASSQERGDLPDRASYEQYF.

The genes are TRBV7-9 and TRBJ1-2, with D uncertain. There are 12 residues in the CDR3. Germline-derived CDR1 and CDR2 are SEHNR and FQNEAQ (reference sequence). The V end lost 5 bases, the J end lost 5 bases, and 9 bases lay between the germline ends. As DNA, the CDR3 is TGTGCCAGCAGCCCGACTGCGTATGGCTACACCTTC. Amino acid sequence: CASSPTAYGYTF.